The clone carrying this TCR beta chain was recorded many times. This entry comes from a study of CD8+CD57+ T cells in acquired aplastic anemia. Sequencing involved patients with CD8+CD57+ cell expansion previously shown by flow cytometry. The trim removed 1 base at V and 5 bases at J, leaving 7 bases unmatched. Germline CDR1 is DFQATT and CDR2 is SNEGSKA (reference sequence). The CDR3 is made up of 14 amino acids. Genomic DNA, the template, was used for profiling of the TCR beta VDJ and CDR3. Via MiXCR, TCRdb re-called the reads, giving one row per CDR3 protein. The table lists 150,000 or so distinct CDR3 sequences, roughly 48% of them singletons.

The TCR was taken from a human donor with aplastic anemia. The V call is TRBV20-1, the J call TRBJ1-2; the match to TRBD1 covers 7 bases. The sequenced material came from sorted CD4+, CD8+, or CD8+CD57+ T cells (not recorded which) from PBMCs. The CDR3 spells CSARGDRGGYGYTF. CDR3 DNA sequence: TGCAGTGCTAGAGGGGACAGAGGGGGTTATGGCTACACCTTC.